The following is a TCR beta chain sequence with its context. While infection was still active, Seattle patients were enrolled and then followed longitudinally. Authors' data handling: Researchers report that nucleated cell counts were estimated from reference gene primer amplification. Data came from immunoSEQ multiplex PCR; TCRdb stores just in-frame clones and leaves some out. That table furnishes V, J and clone size, whereas the DNA furnished D and trimming. The data hold 200,000 to 250,000 clones, with about 88% observed a single time. The data originate from a study of blood T cell repertoires in COVID-19. The overall study: From T cells, B-cell-depleted T cells, or PBMCs came the material, which was cDNA or gDNA.

CDR3 length: 14 amino acids. The V end lost 2 bases, the J end lost 5 bases, and 12 bases lay between the germline ends. Per germline, CDR1 LNHDA and CDR2 SQIVND (reference sequence). The TCR comes from a woman between 45 and 65 years old with COVID-19, enrolled during active disease. The genes are TRBV19 and TRBJ1-1, with a tentative D call TRBD1 (5 bases). The source material was peripheral blood. In DNA, the CDR3 is TGTGCCAGTAGTATATGGGGGGGGGAAACTGAAGCTTTCTTT. It specifies CASSIWGGETEAFF. The complete variable domain, with remaining parts taken from reference TRBV19 and TRBJ1-1, reads DGGITQSPKYLFRKEGQNVTLSCEQNLNHDAMYWYRQDPGQGLRLIYYSQIVNDFQKGDIAEGYSVSREKKESFPLTVTSAQKNPTAFYLCASSIWGGETEAFFGQGTRLTVV.